The subject of this entry is one TCR beta chain. Its target is unknown. This entry comes from a study of a mutant IDH1 vaccine in newly diagnosed glioma. Study-wide background: Averaging roughly 40 years of age, treated patients were around 60% male and around 38% female.

The sample's time point: week 47, end of study. A 20-mer mutant IDH1 peptide at 300 ug was injected subcutaneously with topical imiquimod. The donors had new WHO grade 3 or 4 astrocytomas; these were IDH1-mutant and ATRX-lost. Measured with immunoSEQ multiplex PCR; TCRdb has only the in-frame clones, and not every one. The sample contains about 31,000 clones, more than 80% of which appear only once. Trimming took 7 bases from V and 6 from J, leaving 16 bases between them. Germline CDR1 and CDR2: SNHLY and FYNNEI. The CDR3 is 13 amino acids. The sequence came from a woman aged 40 to 50 with glioma. This material consisted of PBMCs, taken from a glioma patient whose treatment included an IDH1 peptide vaccine. The chain couples TRBV2 to TRBJ2-7; tentatively, D is TRBD1 (6 bases). CDR3 DNA: TGTGCCAGCACCAAACAGGGTATAGGCGAGCAGTACTTC. The encoded protein is CASTKQGIGEQYF.